This TCR beta chain comes out of a study of CD8+ T cells in alopecia areata. Looked up from germline, CDR1 is LGHNA and CDR2 is YSLEER. This CDR3 is built from 13 residues. The ends lost 3 bases at V and 6 bases at J; junction bases unmatched: 4. Following extraction, RNA underwent reverse transcription to cDNA, which served as the sequencing template. Assay used: immunoSEQ multiplex PCR; TCRdb lists only in-frame clones, some missing. Among roughly 180,000 clones listed, roughly 59% were seen once. V is TRBV4-3 and J is TRBJ2-7, with TRBD1 identical over 8 bases. This TCR was sampled from a human donor with alopecia areata. The sequenced sample was CD4+ T cells sorted from blood, obtained at week 0. The CDR3 DNA follows: TGCGCCAGCAGCCAGGAGCAGGGGGCCGAGCAGTACTTC. Amino acids: CASSQEQGAEQYF.